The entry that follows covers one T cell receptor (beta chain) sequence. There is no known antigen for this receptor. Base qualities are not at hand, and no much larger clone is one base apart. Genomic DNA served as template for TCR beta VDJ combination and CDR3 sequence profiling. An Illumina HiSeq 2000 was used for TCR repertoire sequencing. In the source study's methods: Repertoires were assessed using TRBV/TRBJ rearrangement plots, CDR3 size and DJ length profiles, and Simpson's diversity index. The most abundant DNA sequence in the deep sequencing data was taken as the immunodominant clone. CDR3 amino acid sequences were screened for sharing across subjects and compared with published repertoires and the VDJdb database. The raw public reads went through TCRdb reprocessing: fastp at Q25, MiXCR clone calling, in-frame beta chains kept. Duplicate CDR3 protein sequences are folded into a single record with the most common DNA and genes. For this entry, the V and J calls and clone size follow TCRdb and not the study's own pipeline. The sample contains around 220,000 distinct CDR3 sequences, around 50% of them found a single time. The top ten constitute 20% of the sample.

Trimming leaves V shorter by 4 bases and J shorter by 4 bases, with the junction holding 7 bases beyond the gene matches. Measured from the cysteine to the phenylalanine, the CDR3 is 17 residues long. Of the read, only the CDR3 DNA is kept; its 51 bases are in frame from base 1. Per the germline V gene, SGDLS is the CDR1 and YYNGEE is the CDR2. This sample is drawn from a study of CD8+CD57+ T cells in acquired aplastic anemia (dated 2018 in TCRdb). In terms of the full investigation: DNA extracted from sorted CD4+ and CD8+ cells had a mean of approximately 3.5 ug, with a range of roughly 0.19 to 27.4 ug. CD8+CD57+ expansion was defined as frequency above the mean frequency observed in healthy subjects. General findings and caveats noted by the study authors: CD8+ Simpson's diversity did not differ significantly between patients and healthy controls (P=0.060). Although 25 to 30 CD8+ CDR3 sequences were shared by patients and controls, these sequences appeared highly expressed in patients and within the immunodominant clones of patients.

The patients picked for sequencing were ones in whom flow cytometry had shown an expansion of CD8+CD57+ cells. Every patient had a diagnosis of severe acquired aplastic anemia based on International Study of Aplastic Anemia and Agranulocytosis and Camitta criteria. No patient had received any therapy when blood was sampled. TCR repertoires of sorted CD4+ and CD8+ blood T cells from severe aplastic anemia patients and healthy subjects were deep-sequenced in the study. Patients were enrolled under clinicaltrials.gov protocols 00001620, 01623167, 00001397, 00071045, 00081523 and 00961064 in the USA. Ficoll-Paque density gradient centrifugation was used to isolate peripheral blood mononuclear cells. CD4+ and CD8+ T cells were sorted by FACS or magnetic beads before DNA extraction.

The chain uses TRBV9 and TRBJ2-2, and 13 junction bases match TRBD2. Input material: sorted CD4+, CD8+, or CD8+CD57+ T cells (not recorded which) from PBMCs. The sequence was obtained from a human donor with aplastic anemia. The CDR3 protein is CASSFRTSGSVTGELFF. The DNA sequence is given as TGTGCCAGCAGCTTCCGGACTAGCGGGAGTGTCACCGGGGAGCTGTTTTTT.